The source of this TCR beta chain is a study of follicular helper T cells after annual influenza vaccination. About the research overall: For some subjects, blood spans the 2013-2014, 2014-2015 and 2015-2016 annual vaccinations.

Regarding time point: 2014-2015 season, 7 days after vaccination. Only in-frame clones appear in the TCRdb table, and some are missing; sequencing was by immunoSEQ multiplex PCR. The sample has roughly 9,000 clones, 83% seen once; the top ten hold around 0.31%. The material sequenced was CXCR5- memory CD4+ T cells sorted from blood, taken 7 days after influenza vaccination. The sequence came from an adult who received the influenza vaccine.

This CDR3 reads CASSPWDTAGNTIYF. In nucleotides, the CDR3 is TGTGCCAGCAGCCCTTGGGACACAGCTGGAAACACCATATATTTT. This sequence joins TRBV4-2 and TRBJ1-3; D perhaps matches TRBD1 (6 bases). This CDR3 has 15 amino acids. Trimming stripped 4 bases from V and 2 bases from J, with 12 bases between. Germline loops: CDR1 LGHNA, CDR2 YNFKEQ.